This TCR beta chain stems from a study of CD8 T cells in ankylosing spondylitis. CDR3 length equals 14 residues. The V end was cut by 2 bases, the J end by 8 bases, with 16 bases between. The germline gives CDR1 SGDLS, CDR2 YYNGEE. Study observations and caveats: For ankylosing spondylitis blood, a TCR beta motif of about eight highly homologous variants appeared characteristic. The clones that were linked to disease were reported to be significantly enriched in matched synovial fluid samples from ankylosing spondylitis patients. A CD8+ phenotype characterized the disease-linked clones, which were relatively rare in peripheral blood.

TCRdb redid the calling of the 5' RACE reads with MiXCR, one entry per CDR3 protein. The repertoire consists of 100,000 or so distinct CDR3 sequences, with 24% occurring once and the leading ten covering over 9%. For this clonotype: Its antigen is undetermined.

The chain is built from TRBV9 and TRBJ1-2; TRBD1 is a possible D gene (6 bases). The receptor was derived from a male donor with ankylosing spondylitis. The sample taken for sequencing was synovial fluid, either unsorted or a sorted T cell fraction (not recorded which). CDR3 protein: CASSVGGGARGYTF. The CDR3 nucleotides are TGTGCCAGCAGCGTGGGCGGGGGCGCTCGGGGCTACACCTTC.